A single sample gave rise to the 2 T cell receptor beta chains below, sequenced in a study of blood T cell repertoires in COVID-19. Repertoires were generated with immunoSEQ multiplex PCR, while TCRdb's copy carries only in-frame clones and drops some. This sample has fewer than 250,000 clones, with more than 75% found just once. The sequencing input was peripheral blood. The receptor source for this set is a middle-aged man with acute or convalescent COVID-19.

The rearrangement joins TRBV14 to TRBJ2-5; unclear D gene. The CDR3 sequence is 15 residues long. Looked up from germline, CDR1 is SGHDN and CDR2 is FVKESK. The V gene lost 2 bases and the J gene lost 5 bases, with 15 bases spanning the gap. CDR3 protein: CASSQKGVHGETQYF. The CDR3 coding sequence is TGTGCCAGCAGCCAAAAAGGAGTTCACGGGGAGACCCAGTACTTC.

The chain couples TRBV21-1 to TRBJ1-4; the table's D call, TRBD1, has no DNA check behind it. TRBV21-1 is assigned pseudogene status. The CDR3 is 13 amino acids. In nucleotides, the CDR3 is TGTGCCAGCGCGGGACAGTCGAATGAAAAACTGTTTTTT. Protein product: CASAGQSNEKLFF.